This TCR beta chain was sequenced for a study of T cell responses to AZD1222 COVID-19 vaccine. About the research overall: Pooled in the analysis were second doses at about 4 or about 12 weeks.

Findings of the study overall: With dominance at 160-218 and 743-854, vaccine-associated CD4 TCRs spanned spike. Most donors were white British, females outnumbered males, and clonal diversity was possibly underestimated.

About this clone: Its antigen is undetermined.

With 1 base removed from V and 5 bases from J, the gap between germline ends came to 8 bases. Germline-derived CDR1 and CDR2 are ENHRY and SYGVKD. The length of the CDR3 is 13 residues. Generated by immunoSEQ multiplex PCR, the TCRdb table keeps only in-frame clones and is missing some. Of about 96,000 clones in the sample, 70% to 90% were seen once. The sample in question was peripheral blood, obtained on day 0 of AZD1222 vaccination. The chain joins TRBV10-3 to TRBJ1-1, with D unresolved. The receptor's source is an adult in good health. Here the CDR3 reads CAISEFRETEAFF. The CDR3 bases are TGTGCCATCAGTGAGTTCCGGGAGACTGAAGCTTTCTTT.